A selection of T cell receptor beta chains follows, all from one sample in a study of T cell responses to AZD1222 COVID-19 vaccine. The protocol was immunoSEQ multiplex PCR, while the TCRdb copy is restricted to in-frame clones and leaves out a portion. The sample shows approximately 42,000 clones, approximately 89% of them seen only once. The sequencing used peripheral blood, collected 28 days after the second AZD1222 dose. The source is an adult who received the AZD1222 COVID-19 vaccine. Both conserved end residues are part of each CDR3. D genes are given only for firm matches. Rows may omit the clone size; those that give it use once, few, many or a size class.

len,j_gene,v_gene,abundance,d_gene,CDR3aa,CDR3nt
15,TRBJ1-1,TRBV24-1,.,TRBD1,CATSDSGTGDTEAFF,TGTGCCACCAGTGACTCTGGGACAGGGGACACTGAAGCTTTCTTT
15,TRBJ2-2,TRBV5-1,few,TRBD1,CASSSQGVRTGELFF,TGCGCCAGCAGCTCCCAGGGGGTTCGCACCGGGGAGCTGTTTTTT
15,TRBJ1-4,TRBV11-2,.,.,CASSASLATNEKLFF,TGTGCCAGCAGCGCGAGTTTGGCAACTAATGAAAAACTGTTTTTT
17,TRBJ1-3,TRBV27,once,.,CASSLRAAGLSGNTIYF,TGTGCCAGCAGTTTACGAGCCGCAGGCCTCTCTGGAAACACCATATATTTT
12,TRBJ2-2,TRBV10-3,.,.,CVIRPGTGELFF,TGTGTAATACGTCCTGGCACCGGGGAGCTGTTTTTT
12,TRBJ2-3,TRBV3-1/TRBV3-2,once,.,CASSQVGTTQYF,TGTGCCAGCAGCCAAGTGGGGACTACGCAGTATTTT
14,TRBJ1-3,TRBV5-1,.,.,CASSLDRGRNTIYF,TGCGCCAGCAGCTTGGATAGGGGAAGAAACACCATATATTTT
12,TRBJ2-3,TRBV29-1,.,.,CSVAENQDTQYF,TGCAGCGTTGCTGAGAACCAAGATACGCAGTATTTT
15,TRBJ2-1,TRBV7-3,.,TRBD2,CASSPTSGGVDEQFF,TGTGCCAGCAGCCCAACTAGCGGGGGGGTGGATGAGCAGTTCTTC
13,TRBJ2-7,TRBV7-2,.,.,CASSLPGSYEQYF,TGTGCCAGCAGCTTACCAGGATCCTACGAGCAGTACTTC
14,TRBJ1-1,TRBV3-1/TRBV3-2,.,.,CASSQGQLNTEAFF,TGTGCCAGCAGCCAAGGACAGCTGAACACTGAAGCTTTCTTT
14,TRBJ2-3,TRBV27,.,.,CASSSSGLWGAQYF,TGTGCCAGCAGTTCCTCGGGGTTGTGGGGCGCGCAGTATTTT
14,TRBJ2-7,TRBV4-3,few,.,CASSQDNMNYEQYF,TGCGCCAGCAGCCAAGATAATATGAACTACGAGCAGTACTTC
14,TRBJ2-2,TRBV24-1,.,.,CATSDGTVTGELFF,TGTGCCACCAGTGATGGCACAGTCACCGGGGAGCTGTTTTTT
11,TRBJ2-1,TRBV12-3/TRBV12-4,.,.,CASTKTHEQFF,TGTGCCAGCACCAAAACCCATGAGCAGTTCTTC
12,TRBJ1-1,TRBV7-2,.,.,CASSLLGGEAFF,TGTGCCAGCAGTCTCCTGGGGGGCGAAGCTTTCTTT
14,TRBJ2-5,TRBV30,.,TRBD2,CAWEVAGVRKTQYF,TGTGCCTGGGAGGTAGCGGGAGTGCGGAAGACCCAGTACTTC
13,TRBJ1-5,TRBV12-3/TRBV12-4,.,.,CASTSDRYQPQHF,TGTGCCAGCACATCTGACAGGTATCAGCCCCAGCATTTT
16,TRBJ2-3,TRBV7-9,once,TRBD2,CASSSPGLAGTDTQYF,TGTGCCAGCAGCTCCCCGGGACTAGCGGGCACAGATACGCAGTATTTT
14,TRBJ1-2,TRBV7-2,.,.,CASSLGPGYYGYTF,TGTGCCAGCAGCCTCGGACCGGGTTACTATGGCTACACCTTC
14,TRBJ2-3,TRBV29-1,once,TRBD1,CSADRESSTDTQYF,TGCAGCGCCGACAGGGAATCTAGCACAGATACGCAGTATTTT
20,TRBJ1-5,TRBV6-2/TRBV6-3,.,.,CASSYRVWRTLIGGNQPQHF,TGTGCCAGCAGTTACCGGGTGTGGCGGACACTCATTGGAGGCAATCAGCCCCAGCATTTT
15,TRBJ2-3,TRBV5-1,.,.,CASSLSGQSTDTQYF,TGCGCCAGCAGCTTGTCGGGACAAAGCACAGATACGCAGTATTTT
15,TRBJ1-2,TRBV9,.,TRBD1,CASSVEGQGYYGYTF,TGTGCCAGCAGCGTAGAGGGACAGGGGTACTATGGCTACACCTTC
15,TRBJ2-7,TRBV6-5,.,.,CASSTGAGSSYEQYF,TGTGCCAGCAGTACGGGAGCGGGCAGCTCCTACGAGCAGTACTTC
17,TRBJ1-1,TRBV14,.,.,CASSPRTDTRVNTEAFF,TGTGCCAGCAGCCCCAGGACAGATACTAGGGTGAACACTGAAGCTTTCTTT
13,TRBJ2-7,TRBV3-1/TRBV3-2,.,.,CASSQVQESEQYF,TGTGCCAGCAGCCAAGTACAGGAGAGCGAGCAGTACTTC
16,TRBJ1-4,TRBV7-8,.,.,CASSSPLGTLNEKLFF,TGTGCCAGCAGCTCCCCCCTCGGGACCCTTAATGAAAAACTGTTTTTT
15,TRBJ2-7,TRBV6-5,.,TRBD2,CASKLAGDPSYEQYF,TGTGCCAGCAAACTAGCGGGAGACCCCTCCTACGAGCAGTACTTC
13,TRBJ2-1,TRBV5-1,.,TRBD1,CASSGTGRNEQFF,TGCGCCAGCAGCGGGACAGGGCGCAATGAGCAGTTCTTC
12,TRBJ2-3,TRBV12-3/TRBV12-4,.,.,CASSLKGNTQYF,TGTGCCAGCAGTTTGAAGGGGAATACGCAGTATTTT
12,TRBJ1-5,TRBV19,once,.,CASTSGDQPQHF,.
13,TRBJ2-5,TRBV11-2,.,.,CASSPRRRETQYF,TGTGCCAGCAGCCCCAGGAGGCGAGAGACCCAGTACTTC
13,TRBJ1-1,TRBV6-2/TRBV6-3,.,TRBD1,CASSTSTGGEAFF,TGTGCCAGCAGTACCTCGACAGGGGGGGAAGCTTTCTTT
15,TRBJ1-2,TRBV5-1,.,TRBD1,CASSLAPGTGNGYTF,TGCGCCAGCAGCCTCGCCCCCGGGACAGGGAATGGCTACACCTTC
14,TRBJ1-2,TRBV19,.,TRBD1,CASSIGQGAYGYTF,TGTGCCAGTAGTATAGGCCAGGGGGCCTATGGCTACACCTTC
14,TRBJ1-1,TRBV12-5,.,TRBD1,CASGLGQGYPEAFF,TGTGCTAGTGGTTTGGGACAGGGGTACCCTGAAGCTTTCTTT
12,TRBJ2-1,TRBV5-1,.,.,CASSLDYNEQFF,TGCGCCAGCAGCCTCGACTACAATGAGCAGTTCTTC
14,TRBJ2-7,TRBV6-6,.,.,CATIRGAGLGEQYF,TGTGCCACAATAAGGGGGGCTGGCCTTGGCGAGCAGTACTTC